This entry features one T cell receptor beta chain sequence. This clonotype came up many times. What antigen it recognizes has not been identified. Within one base of it there is no much larger clone, and no base qualities were kept. Based on the germline V gene, the CDR1 and CDR2 sequences are SGHRS and YFSETQ. V was cut back by 0 bases and J by 3 bases, leaving a gap of 3 bases between them. The CDR3 spans 13 residues, from the cysteine through the phenylalanine. Only the CDR3 region is kept as DNA, spanning 39 bases read in frame from base 1. This sample was taken from a study of CD8+CD57+ T cells in acquired aplastic anemia (dated by TCRdb to the late 2010s). The study in broad terms: A mean of 3.2 ug of DNA, ranging from roughly 0.17 to 30 ug, was extracted from sorted CD4+ and CD8+ cells. CD8+CD57+ expansion was defined as a frequency above the mean frequency observed in healthy subjects.

Expansion of CD8+CD57+ cells had been shown by flow cytometry in the patients chosen for sequencing. Severe acquired aplastic anemia was diagnosed in all patients according to International Study of Aplastic Anemia and Agranulocytosis and Camitta criteria. No patient had received any therapy when blood was sampled. The study deep-sequenced TCR repertoires of sorted CD4+ and CD8+ blood T cells from severe aplastic anemia patients and healthy subjects. In the USA, patient enrollment took place under clinicaltrials.gov protocols 00001620, 01623167, 00001397, 00071045, 00081523 and 00961064. Ficoll-Paque density gradient centrifugation was used to isolate peripheral blood mononuclear cells. CD4+ and CD8+ T cells were sorted by FACS or magnetic beads before DNA extraction. Overall results and qualifications from the work: No significant difference in CD8+ Simpson's diversity was found between patients and healthy controls (P=0.060). Although roughly 30 CD8+ CDR3 sequences were shared by patients and controls, these sequences appeared highly expressed in patients and within the immunodominant clones of patients.

TCR beta VDJ combination and CDR3 sequence profiling used genomic DNA as the template. An Illumina HiSeq 2000 was the platform used for TCR repertoire sequencing. Concerning the study's data processing: TRBV/TRBJ rearrangement plots, CDR3 size and DJ length profiles, and Simpson's diversity index were used to evaluate the repertoires. The most abundant DNA sequence in the deep sequencing data was taken as the immunodominant clone. CDR3 amino acid sequences were screened for sharing across subjects and compared with published repertoires and the VDJdb database. The public reads were run again by TCRdb, first through fastp at Q25 and then through MiXCR, and only productive beta chains were kept. Entries are consolidated by CDR3 protein sequence, retaining the most common genes and DNA. These V and J calls rely on TCRdb rather than the paper's analysis. Recorded for this sample are around 200,000 distinct CDR3 sequences; under 50% of them occurred a single time. The ten largest account for just under 20% of the sample.

The rearrangement combines TRBV5-1 with TRBJ2-2; the D gene remains uncertain. The clonotype comes from a human donor with aplastic anemia. The sequencing sample was made of sorted CD4+, CD8+, or CD8+CD57+ T cells (not recorded which) from PBMCs. CDR3 reads: CASSLAHTGELFF. The DNA is as follows: TGCGCCAGCAGCTTGGCCCACACCGGGGAGCTGTTTTTT.